Presented here are 27 T cell receptor beta chains from one specimen sequenced in a study of T cell changes during pregnancy in multiple sclerosis. Sequencing was performed with immunoSEQ multiplex PCR; in TCRdb, only in-frame clones are kept and a portion is missing. The sample shows over 90,000 clones, approximately 90% of them seen only once. The specimen was peripheral blood, collected before pregnancy. These receptor sequences come from a female donor with multiple sclerosis, enrolled in a pregnancy study.

The chain links TRBV5-1 to TRBJ1-2, with D hard to call. The CDR3 is made up of 12 amino acids. Trimming removed 2 bases from V and 6 bases from J, with 8 bases in between. The germline V gene has CDR1 SGHRS and CDR2 YFSETQ. CDR3 region: CASSLTADGYTF. The CDR3 DNA sequence: TGCGCCAGCAGCTTAACAGCAGATGGCTACACCTTC.

The V and J genes are TRBV7-9 and TRBJ2-7, with 8 bases that match TRBD2. CDR1 SEHNR and CDR2 FQNEAQ come from the germline V gene (reference sequence). The CDR3 length is 16 residues. J was trimmed by 2 bases and V by 4 bases; bases with no gene match: 10. CDR3 in amino acids: CASSSQTGTSPYEQYF. In DNA, the CDR3 is TGTGCCAGCAGCTCCCAGACCGGGACTAGTCCCTACGAGCAGTACTTC. The full variable domain, rest sourced from reference TRBV7-9 and TRBJ2-7, is DTGVSQNPRHKITKRGQNVTFRCDPISEHNRLYWYRQTLGQGPEFLTYFQNEAQLEKSRLLSDRFSAERPKGSFSTLEIQRTEQGDSAMYLCASSSQTGTSPYEQYFGPGTRLTVT.

V usage is TRBV14 and J usage is TRBJ2-7; no clear D gene. V lost 4 bases and J 5 bases, leaving 12 bases between the germline ends. Germline CDR1 and CDR2: SGHDN and FVKESK. The CDR3 length is 13 residues. CDR3 loop: CASSRVSGDEQYF. CDR3 coding DNA: TGTGCCAGCAGCCGGGTATCGGGTGACGAGCAGTACTTC.

The chain has TRBV29-1 and TRBJ2-1; 10 bases fit TRBD2. The CDR3 covers 14 residues. Unmatched junction bases numbered 8, after V lost 7 bases and J lost 5 bases. Germline V gene lookup returns CDR1 SQVTM and CDR2 ANQGSEA. The CDR3, as DNA: TGCAGCGCCTCTAGCGGGAGTAGGGACAATGAGCAGTTCTTC. It translates to CSASSGSRDNEQFF.

This rearrangement joins TRBV18 to TRBJ2-1; 7 nucleotides agree with TRBD2. The length of the CDR3 is 16 residues. J gave up 6 bases and V 6 bases, and 14 bases lay outside the gene matches. The germline V gene has CDR1 KGHSH and CDR2 LQKENI. CDR3 DNA: TGTGCCAGCTCTCCCTTTTCTGGCGGGGGATTCAATGAGCAGTTCTTC. It encodes CASSPFSGGGFNEQFF.

The chain couples TRBV7-2 to TRBJ1-3; D is unclear. Trimming shortened V by 2 bases and J by 0 bases, and 17 bases separated the two germline ends. Germline V gene sequence: CDR1 SGHTA, CDR2 FQGNSA. The CDR3 length is 18 residues. The CDR3, as DNA: TGTGCCAGCAGCTTAAGCGGATTCGGACGGATCTCTGGAAACACCATATATTTT. It specifies CASSLSGFGRISGNTIYF.

This chain links TRBV6-1 with TRBJ1-5; D is unresolved. Germline CDR1 MNHNS, CDR2 SASEGT. Trimming took off 10 bases at V and 4 bases at J, with 17 bases between the two ends. The CDR3 covers 14 residues. For the CDR3, the DNA is TGTGCCACCACTCGCTCCCTGGAGAATCAGCCCCAGCATTTT. Translated: CATTRSLENQPQHF.

This clone has a single count. The V and J genes are TRBV5-1 and TRBJ2-7; TRBD1 agrees at 9 bases. The V gene end was trimmed by 1 base and the J gene end by 3 bases; junction bases not matched to a gene: 2. Per germline, CDR1 SGHRS and CDR2 YFSETQ. This CDR3 has 14 amino acids. CDR3: CASSLRQGGYEQYF. DNA of the CDR3: TGCGCCAGCAGCTTGAGACAGGGGGGCTACGAGCAGTACTTC.

J is TRBJ1-2 and V is TRBV20-1; D is possibly TRBD1 (6 bases). The V and J ends lost 7 bases and 8 bases respectively, with 11 bases between them. The germline gives CDR1 DFQATT, CDR2 SNEGSKA (reference sequence). The CDR3 runs 10 residues. CDR3 sequence: CSGGLEGYTF. The CDR3 DNA reads as TGCAGTGGGGGGCTCGAGGGCTACACCTTC.

This clone was seen only once. The V call is TRBV7-2, the J call TRBJ2-7, with 12 bases identical to TRBD1. The CDR3 has 15 residues. J was trimmed by 4 bases and V by 5 bases; bases with no gene match: 6. Germline V CDR1 and CDR2: SGHTA, FQGNSA. CDR3 protein: CASSTGTGGRYEQYF. The CDR3 bases are TGTGCCAGCAGCACCGGGACAGGGGGCCGATACGAGCAGTACTTC.

The chain has TRBV6-4 and TRBJ2-3; a possible D gene is TRBD2 (6 bases). V lost 0 bases, J lost 0 bases, and 7 bases lay in between. The germline CDR1 and CDR2 sequences are MRHNA and SNTAGT. The CDR3 totals 15 residues. DNA of the CDR3: TGTGCCAGCAGTGACTCGGCGGGAAGCACAGATACGCAGTATTTT. Translating gives CASSDSAGSTDTQYF.

J is TRBJ2-1 and V is TRBV25-1; TRBD1 is a possible D gene (5 bases). From germline, CDR1 is MGHDK and CDR2 SYGVNS. Deletions cut 7 bases from V and 4 bases from J, with 14 bases between. This CDR3 is built from 14 residues. Written as DNA, the CDR3 is TGTGCCAGCACCCCCAGGGTACCGTACAATGAGCAGTTCTTC. This encodes CASTPRVPYNEQFF.

This chain joins TRBV25-1 and TRBJ1-6; 9 positions agree with TRBD1. CDR3 size: 15 residues. The J segment lost 9 bases and the V segment lost 3 bases, leaving 6 bases of the junction unmatched. Germline lookup yields CDR1 MGHDK and CDR2 SYGVNS. CDR3 amino acids: CASSDRTGGVSPLHF. The CDR3 bases are TGTGCCAGCAGTGACCGTACAGGGGGCGTTTCACCCCTCCACTTT.

This sequence joins TRBV6-4 and TRBJ2-1; TRBD2 agrees at 7 bases. Germline loops: CDR1 MRHNA, CDR2 SNTAGT. The V and J ends lost 4 bases and 0 bases, in that order; junction bases with no gene match: 3. There are 15 residues in the CDR3. The CDR3 sequence: CASSALASSYNEQFF. For the CDR3, the DNA is TGTGCCAGCAGTGCACTAGCGAGCTCCTACAATGAGCAGTTCTTC.

This clone was recorded once. The chain links TRBV19 to TRBJ2-7; 9 nucleotides agree with TRBD1. Germline V gene sequence: CDR1 LNHDA, CDR2 SQIVND (reference sequence). The CDR3 has 17 amino acids. With V trimmed by 2 bases and J by 0 bases, 8 bases remained unmatched. This CDR3 reads CASSIRGTGYFSYEQYF. The CDR3 DNA reads as TGTGCCAGTAGTATAAGGGGGACAGGGTACTTCTCCTACGAGCAGTACTTC.

This clone was seen once. The V gene is TRBV4-2, the J gene TRBJ1-1; D remains ambiguous. The CDR3 covers 15 residues. Germline V gene lookup returns CDR1 LGHNA and CDR2 YNFKEQ. V was shortened by 1 base and J by 1 base, with 10 bases between the two germline ends. CDR3 coding DNA: TGTGCCAGCAGCCAAGTGTCAGTACGGAACACTGAAGCTTTCTTT. Translated, it gives CASSQVSVRNTEAFF.

The chain couples TRBV28 to TRBJ2-7, with D unresolved. The germline V gene has CDR1 MDHEN and CDR2 SYDVKM. The CDR3 consists of 12 residues. V dropped 5 bases and J dropped 2 bases, with 7 bases sitting between them. This CDR3 is CASSPNTYEQYF. The CDR3 nucleotides read TGTGCCAGCAGTCCGAACACCTACGAGCAGTACTTC.

The rearrangement joins TRBV11-2 to TRBJ2-7, with TRBD2 matching over 7 bases. Germline loops: CDR1 SGHAT, CDR2 FQNNGV. V trimming: 0 bases; J trimming: 10 bases; junction bases outside the gene matches: 3. The length of the CDR3 is 12 residues. CDR3 residues: CASSLEGEGQYF. CDR3 nucleotides: TGTGCCAGCAGCTTAGAAGGGGAGGGTCAGTACTTC.

The rearrangement links TRBV27 to TRBJ1-2; D uncertain. Trimming shortened V by 9 bases and J by 6 bases, and 8 bases separated the two germline ends. CDR3 length: 10 residues. Germline CDR1 is MNHEY and CDR2 is SMNVEV (reference sequence). CDR3 coding DNA: TGTGCCAGACAGTCAGATGGCTACACCTTC. Translated: CARQSDGYTF.

The gene calls are TRBV29-1 and TRBJ2-7, with a tentative D call TRBD1 (6 bases). With 4 bases removed from V and 0 bases from J, the gap between germline ends came to 10 bases. The germline V gene encodes CDR1 SQVTM and CDR2 ANQGSEA. The CDR3 extends over 13 amino acids. The CDR3 loop is CSVVMDSSYEQYF. The CDR3 DNA reads as TGCAGCGTTGTAATGGACAGCTCCTACGAGCAGTACTTC.

Details on this clone: A read error may account for a junction end that differs from germline. V usage is TRBV27 and J usage is TRBJ2-1; the D gene is possibly TRBD2 (6 bases). Germline CDR1 is MNHEY and CDR2 is SMNVEV (reference sequence). The CDR3 loop spans 14 amino acids. The CDR3 here is CASSLGGPHNGQFF. DNA for the CDR3: TGTGCCAGCAGTTTGGGGGGTCCCCACAATGGGCAGTTCTTC.

This chain connects TRBV5-3 to TRBJ1-2; 7 nucleotides align to TRBD1. TRBV5-3 is marked as an open reading frame, function uncertain. This CDR3 is 17 amino acids long. V gave up 4 bases and J gave up 0 bases; unmatched junction bases: 12. CDR3 bases: TGTGCCAGAAGCCCCCGGAAGACAGGGCCGGCTAACTATGGCTACACCTTC. Protein product: CARSPRKTGPANYGYTF.

V and J are TRBV5-6 and TRBJ2-7, with 7 nucleotides matching TRBD2. Trimming at V came to 1 base and at J to 4 bases, leaving 5 bases not matched to a gene. Germline loops: CDR1 SGHDT, CDR2 YYEEEE. The CDR3 runs 14 residues. The CDR3, as DNA: TGTGCCAGCAGCTTGTCGGGAGGACCTTACGAGCAGTACTTC. It translates to CASSLSGGPYEQYF.

J is TRBJ1-1 and V is TRBV29-1, with D hard to call. Trimming took off 1 base at V and 1 base at J, with 7 bases between the two ends. This CDR3 has 13 residues. Germline CDR1 and CDR2: SQVTM and ANQGSEA. This CDR3 reads CSVEGQENTEAFF. The CDR3 DNA reads as TGCAGCGTTGAAGGGCAGGAGAACACTGAAGCTTTCTTT.

The genes are TRBV7-8 and TRBJ2-5; 11 bases fit TRBD2. The CDR3 runs to 17 residues. V dropped 5 bases and J dropped 7; count of bases not matched to a gene: 15. Germline V gene lookup returns CDR1 SGHVS and CDR2 FQNEAQ. CDR3 nucleotides: TGTGCCAGCAGCCCCAATAGCGGGAGGGTAGCAGCGGGGACCCAGTACTTC. Protein product: CASSPNSGRVAAGTQYF.

J is TRBJ2-3 and V is TRBV9, with 8 bases matching TRBD2. Per the germline V gene, CDR1 is SGDLS and CDR2 is YYNGEE. Losses at the gene ends were 3 bases for V and 0 bases for J; bases not matched to a gene: 15. The CDR3 has 19 amino acids. CDR3 amino acids: CASSGGWSGGLISTDTQYF. CDR3 nucleotides: TGTGCCAGCAGCGGGGGATGGAGCGGGGGCCTAATTAGCACAGATACGCAGTATTTT.

This chain joins TRBV6-1 and TRBJ2-7; D call uncertain. The CDR3 sequence is 13 residues long. V was pared by 9 bases and J by 0 bases, with 12 bases between. Germline CDR1 reads MNHNS; CDR2 reads SASEGT. The CDR3 here is CASLKLSSYEQYF. CDR3 DNA sequence: TGTGCCAGTCTAAAATTGAGCTCCTACGAGCAGTACTTC.